This T cell receptor (beta chain) was captured in a study of neurological immune-mediated disorders. This clonotype was observed at least ten times. The CDR3 is made up of 13 amino acids. V was pared by 4 bases and J by 3 bases, with 13 bases between. Germline V gives CDR1 SQVTM, CDR2 ANQGSEA. One entry per CDR3 protein results from TCRdb running MiXCR on the 5' RACE reads. The sample lists 85,000 to 100,000 distinct CDR3 sequences; 3.5% were seen once. Sample: PBMCs. J is TRBJ2-7 and V is TRBV29-1; unclear D gene. This clonotype was sampled from a woman aged 18-35 years with multiple sclerosis. CDR3 residues: CSVASHEVYEQYF. The CDR3 DNA reads TGCAGCGTTGCCAGTCACGAGGTCTACGAGCAGTACTTC.